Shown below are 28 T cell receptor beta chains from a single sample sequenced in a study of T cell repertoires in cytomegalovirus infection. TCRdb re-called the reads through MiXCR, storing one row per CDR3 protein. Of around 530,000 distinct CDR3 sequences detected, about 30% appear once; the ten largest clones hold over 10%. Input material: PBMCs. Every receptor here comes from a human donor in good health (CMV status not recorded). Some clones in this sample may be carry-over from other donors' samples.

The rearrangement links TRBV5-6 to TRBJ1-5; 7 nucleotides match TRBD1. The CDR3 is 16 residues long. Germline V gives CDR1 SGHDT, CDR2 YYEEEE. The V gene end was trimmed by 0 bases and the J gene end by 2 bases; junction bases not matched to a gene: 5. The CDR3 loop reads CASSLARQGRNQPQHF. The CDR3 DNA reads TGTGCCAGCAGCTTGGCGAGACAGGGTCGCAATCAGCCCCAGCATTTT.

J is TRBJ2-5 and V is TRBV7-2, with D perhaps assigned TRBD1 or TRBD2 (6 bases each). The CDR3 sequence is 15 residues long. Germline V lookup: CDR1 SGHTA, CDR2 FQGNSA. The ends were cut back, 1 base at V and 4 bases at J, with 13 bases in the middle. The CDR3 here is CASSLVAGGRETQYF. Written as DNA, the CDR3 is TGTGCCAGCAGCTTAGTGGCCGGGGGCCGAGAGACCCAGTACTTC. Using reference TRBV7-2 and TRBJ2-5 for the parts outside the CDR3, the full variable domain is GAGVSQSPSNKVTEKGKDVELRCDPISGHTALYWYRQSLGQGLEFLIYFQGNSAPDKSGLPSDRFSAERTGGSVSTLTIQRTQQEDSAVYLCASSLVAGGRETQYFGPGTRLLVL.

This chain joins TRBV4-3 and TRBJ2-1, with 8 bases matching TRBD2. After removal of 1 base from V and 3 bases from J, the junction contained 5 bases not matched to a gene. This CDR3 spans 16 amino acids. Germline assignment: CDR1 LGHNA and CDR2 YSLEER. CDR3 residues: CASSQVGLAGYNEQFF. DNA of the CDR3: TGCGCCAGCAGCCAAGTTGGGCTAGCGGGCTACAATGAGCAGTTCTTC.

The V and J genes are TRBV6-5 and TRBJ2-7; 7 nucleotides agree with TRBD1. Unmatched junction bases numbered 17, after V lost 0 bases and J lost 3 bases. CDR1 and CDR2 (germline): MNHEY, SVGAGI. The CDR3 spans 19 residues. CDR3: CASSYSIGVGRTGSYEQYF. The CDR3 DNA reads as TGTGCCAGCAGTTACTCGATAGGGGTTGGTAGGACAGGAAGCTACGAGCAGTACTTC.

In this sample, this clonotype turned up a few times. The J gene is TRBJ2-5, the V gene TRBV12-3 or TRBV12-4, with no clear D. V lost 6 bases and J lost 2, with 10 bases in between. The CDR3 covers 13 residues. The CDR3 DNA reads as TGTGCCAGCAGCTCGCACGAACAAGAGACCCAGTACTTC. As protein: CASSSHEQETQYF.

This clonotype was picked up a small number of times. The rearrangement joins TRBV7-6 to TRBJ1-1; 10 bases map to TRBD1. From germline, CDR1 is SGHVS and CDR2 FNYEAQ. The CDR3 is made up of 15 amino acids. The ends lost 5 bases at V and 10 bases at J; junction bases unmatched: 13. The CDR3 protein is CASSPRGDRGDAAFF. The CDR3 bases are TGTGCCAGCAGCCCGCGGGGGGACAGGGGCGATGCAGCTTTCTTT.

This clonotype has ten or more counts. CDR3 sequence (DNA): TGTGCCACTGAAGGACAGGGAGCCGTCGGGACCCAGTACTTC. Translating gives CATEGQGAVGTQYF. The chain employs TRBV6-2 or TRBV6-3 and TRBJ2-5; 8 bases are a match to TRBD1. With V trimmed by 10 bases and J by 7 bases, 14 bases remained unmatched. Germline V gene sequence: CDR1 MNHEY, CDR2 SVGEGT. This CDR3 is 14 amino acids long.

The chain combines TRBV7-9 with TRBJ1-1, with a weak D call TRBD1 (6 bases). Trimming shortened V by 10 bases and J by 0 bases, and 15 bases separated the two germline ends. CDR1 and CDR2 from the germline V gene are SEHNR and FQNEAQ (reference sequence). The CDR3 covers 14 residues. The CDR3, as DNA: TGTGCCACCATGGACAGATCTATGAACACTGAAGCTTTCTTT. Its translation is CATMDRSMNTEAFF.

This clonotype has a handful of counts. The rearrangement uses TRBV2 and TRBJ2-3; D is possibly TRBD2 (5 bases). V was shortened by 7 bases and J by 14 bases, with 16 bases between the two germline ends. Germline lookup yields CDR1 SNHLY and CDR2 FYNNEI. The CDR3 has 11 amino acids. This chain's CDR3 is CASTQAGLWYF. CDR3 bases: TGTGCCAGCACCCAGGCAGGACTGTGGTATTTT.

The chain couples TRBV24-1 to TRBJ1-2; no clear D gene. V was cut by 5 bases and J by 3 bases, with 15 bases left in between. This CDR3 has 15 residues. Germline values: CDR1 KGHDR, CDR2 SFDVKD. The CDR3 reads CATSAAGGKDYGYTF. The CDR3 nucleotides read TGTGCCACCAGTGCCGCTGGAGGTAAAGACTATGGCTACACCTTC.

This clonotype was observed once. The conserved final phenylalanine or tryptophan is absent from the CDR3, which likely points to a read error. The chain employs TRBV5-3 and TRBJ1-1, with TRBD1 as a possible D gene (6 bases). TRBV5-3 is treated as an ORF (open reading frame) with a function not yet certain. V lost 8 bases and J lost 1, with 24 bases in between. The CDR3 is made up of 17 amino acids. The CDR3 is CASRPTGLAFENTEAFL. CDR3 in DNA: TGTGCCAGCAGACCAACAGGGTTGGCTTTTGAGAACACTGAAGCTTTCTTA.

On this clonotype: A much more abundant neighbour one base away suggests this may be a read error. In nucleotides, the CDR3 is TGTGCCAGCAGTGAATGGCTGAACACTGAAGCTTTCTTT. Encoded protein: CASSEWLNTEAFF. V and J are TRBV2 and TRBJ1-1; D not resolved. The CDR3 totals 13 residues. Trimming took off 2 bases at V and 0 bases at J, with 4 bases between the two ends. Germline V CDR1 and CDR2: SNHLY, FYNNEI. The entire variable domain, with the rest obtained from reference TRBV2 and TRBJ1-1, is as follows: EPEVTQTPSHQVTQMGQEVILRCVPISNHLYFYWYRQILGQKVEFLVSFYNNEISEKSEIFDDQFSVERPDGSNFTLKIRSTKLEDSAMYFCASSEWLNTEAFFGQGTRLTVV.

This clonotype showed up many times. CDR3 DNA: TGTGCCAGCAGTAACCCTAGCGGGGGCACAGATACGCAGTATTTT. Translation: CASSNPSGGTDTQYF. The rearrangement joins TRBV6-2 or TRBV6-3 to TRBJ2-3, with TRBD2 identical over 9 bases. From germline, CDR1 is MNHEY and CDR2 SVGEGT. J was trimmed by 1 base and V by 5 bases; bases with no gene match: 4. The CDR3 has 15 residues.

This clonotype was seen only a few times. This CDR3 reads CASSSPDRAAPYEQYF. As DNA, the CDR3 is TGTGCCAGCAGTAGCCCTGACAGGGCAGCCCCGTACGAGCAGTACTTC. The V gene is TRBV28, the J gene TRBJ2-7, with TRBD1 identical over 7 bases. After removal of 5 bases from V and 4 bases from J, the junction contained 14 bases not matched to a gene. This CDR3 has 16 amino acids. In germline, CDR1 is MDHEN, CDR2 SYDVKM.

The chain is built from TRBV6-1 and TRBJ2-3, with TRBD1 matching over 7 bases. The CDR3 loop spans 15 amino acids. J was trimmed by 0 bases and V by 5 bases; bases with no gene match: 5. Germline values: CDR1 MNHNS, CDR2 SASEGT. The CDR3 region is CASSYLGQSTDTQYF. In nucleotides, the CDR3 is TGTGCCAGCAGTTATCTGGGACAGAGCACAGATACGCAGTATTTT.

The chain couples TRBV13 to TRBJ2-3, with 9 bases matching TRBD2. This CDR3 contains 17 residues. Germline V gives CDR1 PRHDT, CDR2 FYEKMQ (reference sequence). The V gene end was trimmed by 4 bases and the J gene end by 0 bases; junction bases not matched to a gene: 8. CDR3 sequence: CASSSPATSGSTDTQYF. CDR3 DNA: TGTGCCAGCAGCTCCCCCGCGACTAGCGGTAGCACAGATACGCAGTATTTT.

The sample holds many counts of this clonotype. The CDR3 nucleotides are TGTGCCAGCAGCCTGCTAACAGGGGGCTCCTACGAGCAGTACTTC. Translated: CASSLLTGGSYEQYF. The rearrangement joins TRBV12-3 or TRBV12-4 to TRBJ2-7; 8 bases are a match to TRBD1. CDR3 length: 15 amino acids. V was clipped by 6 bases and J by 0 bases; unmatched bases: 7.

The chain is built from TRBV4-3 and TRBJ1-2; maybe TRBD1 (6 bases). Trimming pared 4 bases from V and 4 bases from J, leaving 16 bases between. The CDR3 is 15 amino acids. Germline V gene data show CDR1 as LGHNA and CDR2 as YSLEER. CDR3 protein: CASSRTDRPLYGYTF. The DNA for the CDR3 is TGCGCCAGCAGCCGCACTGACAGGCCCCTCTATGGCTACACCTTC.

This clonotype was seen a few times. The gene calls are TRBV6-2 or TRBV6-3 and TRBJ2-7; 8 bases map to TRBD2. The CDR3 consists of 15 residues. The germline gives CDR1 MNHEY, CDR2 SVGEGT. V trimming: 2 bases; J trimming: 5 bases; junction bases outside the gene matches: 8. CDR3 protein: CASSYTGTRSNEQYF. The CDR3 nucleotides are TGTGCCAGCAGTTACACCGGGACTAGGTCCAACGAGCAGTACTTC.

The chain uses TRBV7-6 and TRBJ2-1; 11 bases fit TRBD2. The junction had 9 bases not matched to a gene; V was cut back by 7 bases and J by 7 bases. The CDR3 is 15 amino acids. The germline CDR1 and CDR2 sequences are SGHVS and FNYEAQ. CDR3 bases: TGTGCCAGCATTTTAGCGGGAGGGCCGGAGAATGAGCAGTTCTTC. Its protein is CASILAGGPENEQFF.

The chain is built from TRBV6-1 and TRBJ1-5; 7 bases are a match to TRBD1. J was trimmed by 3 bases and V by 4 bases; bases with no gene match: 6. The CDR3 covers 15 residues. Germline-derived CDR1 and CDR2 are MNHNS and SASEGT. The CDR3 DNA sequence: TGTGCCAGCAGTGGCCGAGACAGGGTCAATCAGCCCCAGCATTTT. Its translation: CASSGRDRVNQPQHF.

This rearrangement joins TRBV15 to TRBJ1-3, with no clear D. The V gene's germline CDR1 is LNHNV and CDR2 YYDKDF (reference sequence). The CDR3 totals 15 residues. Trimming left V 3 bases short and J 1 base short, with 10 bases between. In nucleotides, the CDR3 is TGTGCCACCAGCAGCGGGTCGGGGTCTGGAAACACCATATATTTT. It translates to CATSSGSGSGNTIYF.

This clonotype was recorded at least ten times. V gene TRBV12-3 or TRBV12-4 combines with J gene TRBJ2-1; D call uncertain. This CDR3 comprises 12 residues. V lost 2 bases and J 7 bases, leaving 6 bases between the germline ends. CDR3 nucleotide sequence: TGTGCCAGCAGTTTATTCGGGAATGAGCAGTTCTTC. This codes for CASSLFGNEQFF.

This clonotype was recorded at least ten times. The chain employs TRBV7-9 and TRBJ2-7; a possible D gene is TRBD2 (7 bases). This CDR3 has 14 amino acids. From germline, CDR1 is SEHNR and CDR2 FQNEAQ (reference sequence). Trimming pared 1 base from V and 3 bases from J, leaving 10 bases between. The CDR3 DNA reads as TGTGCCAGCAGCTTAGACGGGGGGCACTACGAGCAGTACTTC. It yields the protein CASSLDGGHYEQYF.

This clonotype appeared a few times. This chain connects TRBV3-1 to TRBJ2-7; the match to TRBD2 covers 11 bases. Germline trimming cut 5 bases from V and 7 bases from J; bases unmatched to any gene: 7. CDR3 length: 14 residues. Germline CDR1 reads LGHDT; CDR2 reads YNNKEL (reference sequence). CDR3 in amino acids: CASSSLAGGVEQYF. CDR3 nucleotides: TGTGCCAGCAGCTCTCTAGCGGGAGGCGTAGAGCAGTACTTC.

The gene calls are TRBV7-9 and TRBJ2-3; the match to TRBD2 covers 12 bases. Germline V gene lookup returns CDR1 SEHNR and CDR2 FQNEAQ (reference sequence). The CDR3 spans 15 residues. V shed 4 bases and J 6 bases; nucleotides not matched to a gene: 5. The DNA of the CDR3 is TGTGCCAGCAGCTCACTAGCGGGAGGACGTGATACGCAGTATTTT. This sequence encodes CASSSLAGGRDTQYF.

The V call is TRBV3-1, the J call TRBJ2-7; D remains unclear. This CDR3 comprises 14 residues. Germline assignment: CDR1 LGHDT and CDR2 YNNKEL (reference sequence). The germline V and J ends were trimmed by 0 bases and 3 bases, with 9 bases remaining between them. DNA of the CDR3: TGTGCCAGCAGCCAAGAATACCATAGCTACGAGCAGTACTTC. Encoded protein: CASSQEYHSYEQYF.

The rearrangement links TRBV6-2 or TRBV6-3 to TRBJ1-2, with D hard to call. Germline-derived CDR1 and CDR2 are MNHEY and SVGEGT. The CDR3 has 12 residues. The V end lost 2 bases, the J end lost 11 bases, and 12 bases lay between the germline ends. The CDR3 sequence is CASSYEVFGYTF. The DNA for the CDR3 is TGTGCCAGCAGTTACGAAGTGTTCGGGTACACCTTC.